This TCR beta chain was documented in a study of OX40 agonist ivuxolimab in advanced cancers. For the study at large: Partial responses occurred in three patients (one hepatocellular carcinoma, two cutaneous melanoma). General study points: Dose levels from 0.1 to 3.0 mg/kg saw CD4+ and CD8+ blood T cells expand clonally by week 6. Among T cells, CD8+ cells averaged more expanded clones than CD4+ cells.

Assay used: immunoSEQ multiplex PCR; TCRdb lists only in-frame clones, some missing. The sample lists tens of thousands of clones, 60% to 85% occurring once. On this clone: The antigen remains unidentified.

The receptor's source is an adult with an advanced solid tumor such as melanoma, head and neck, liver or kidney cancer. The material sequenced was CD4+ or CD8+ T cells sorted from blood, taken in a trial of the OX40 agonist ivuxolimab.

The CDR3 coding sequence is TGTGCCAGCAGCTTAGGCACAGGGGCTAACTATGGCTACACCTTC. The encoded protein is CASSLGTGANYGYTF. This sequence joins TRBV11-2 and TRBJ1-2; TRBD1 matches at 7 bases. V lost 1 base and J lost 0; bases outside the gene matches: 2. The CDR3 totals 15 residues. The germline V gene has CDR1 SGHAT and CDR2 FQNNGV.